These 32 T cell receptor beta chains originate from one sample sequenced in a study of T-cell memory formation after mild COVID-19 listed by TCRdb under 2021. The library came from 5' RACE. These reads were obtained on an Illumina NovaSeq 6000. TCRdb took the public reads, trimmed them with fastp at Q25, ran MiXCR for clone calling and kept in-frame beta chains. Each CDR3 protein gets just one entry, which takes the most common genes and DNA from the rows behind it. Counted in this sample were roughly 140,000 distinct CDR3 sequences; 11% to 15% of them appeared once. The ten largest clones take up 25% to 30% of the sample. Sample: PBMCs or a T cell subset sorted from them (not recorded which). The receptor source for this set is an adult woman who had mild COVID-19 (a few samples of this study predate the infection). The sample titles of this study are shuffled in the database, so cell type and time point are left out; the donor was told from shared clones.

The table lists this clonotype with many counts. This sequence joins TRBV5-5 and TRBJ2-1; 9 bases agree with TRBD2. Germline loops: CDR1 SGHKS, CDR2 YYEKEE (reference sequence). J lost 7 bases, V lost 3 bases, and 17 bases had no gene match. The CDR3 length is 18 residues. The CDR3 region has the DNA TGTGCCAGCAGCTGGGGTTTCGGACTAGCGTCAGATTCTAATGAGCAGTTCTTC. Translation gives CASSWGFGLASDSNEQFF.

This clonotype was observed a few times. The rearrangement uses TRBV20-1 and TRBJ2-5; tentative D call: TRBD2 (5 bases). Trimming removed 4 bases from V and 1 base from J, with 16 bases in between. This CDR3 has 15 residues. Germline lookup yields CDR1 DFQATT and CDR2 SNEGSKA (reference sequence). CDR3 bases: TGCAGTGCTACCCAAGGAGGACGGGGCCAAGAGACCCAGTACTTC. Protein product: CSATQGGRGQETQYF.

This clonotype was counted at least ten times. The chain carries TRBV7-9 and TRBJ1-1, with D possibly being TRBD1 (5 bases). The CDR3 contains 11 residues. Germline loops: CDR1 SEHNR, CDR2 FQNEAQ (reference sequence). Between the trimmed V and J ends, which lost 5 bases and 4 bases, there was a span of 5 bases. CDR3 region: CASSRGTEAFF. The DNA of the CDR3 is TGTGCCAGCAGCAGGGGCACTGAAGCTTTCTTT.

This clonotype was seen more than once but under ten times. V usage is TRBV6-6 and J usage is TRBJ2-1; TRBD2 is a possible D gene (6 bases). Per germline, CDR1 MNHNY and CDR2 SVGAGI (reference sequence). The germline V and J ends were trimmed by 7 bases and 9 bases, with 16 bases remaining between them. The CDR3 loop spans 13 amino acids. The CDR3 DNA sequence: TGTGCCAGCAATCTCGGGGGTGGAGGTGAGCAGTTCTTC. Its protein is CASNLGGGGEQFF.

V and J are TRBV2 and TRBJ2-7; 7 nucleotides agree with TRBD1. V shed 11 bases, J shed 2 bases, and the junction held 3 bases outside the gene matches. CDR3 length: 11 residues. From germline, CDR1 is SNHLY and CDR2 FYNNEI. The CDR3 DNA follows: TGTGCCGTGACAGGGACCTACGAGCAGTACTTC. This gives the protein CAVTGTYEQYF.

A few counts support this clonotype. The gene calls are TRBV12-3 or TRBV12-4 and TRBJ2-3; 12 bases align to TRBD2. This CDR3 has 17 amino acids. Unmatched junction bases numbered 6, after V lost 2 bases and J lost 3 bases. In nucleotides, the CDR3 is TGTGCCAGCAGTTTACCTAGCGGGGGGGCGGGAACAGATACGCAGTATTTT. It is translated as CASSLPSGGAGTDTQYF.

The gene calls are TRBV4-2 and TRBJ2-6; D is undetermined. V was shortened by 1 base and J by 0 bases, with 10 bases between the two germline ends. Germline-derived CDR1 and CDR2 are LGHNA and YNFKEQ. The CDR3 is 17 residues long. The CDR3 sequence: CASSQVGSFSGANVLTF. In DNA, the CDR3 is TGTGCCAGCAGCCAAGTAGGATCTTTCTCTGGGGCCAACGTCCTGACTTTC.

This clonotype was found a few times. The chain combines TRBV7-6 with TRBJ1-4, with TRBD1 identical over 7 bases. The V gene end was trimmed by 5 bases and the J gene end by 0 bases; junction bases not matched to a gene: 9. Germline loops: CDR1 SGHVS, CDR2 FNYEAQ. The CDR3 covers 17 residues. CDR3 sequence: CASSTDRDGATNEKLFF. The CDR3 DNA reads as TGTGCCAGCAGCACCGACAGGGATGGGGCAACTAATGAAAAACTGTTTTTT.

This clonotype was found a few times. The chain joins TRBV5-1 to TRBJ2-1; D is possibly TRBD2 (7 bases). V was cut by 1 base and J by 5 bases, with 13 bases left in between. The germline CDR1 and CDR2 sequences are SGHRS and YFSETQ. The CDR3 totals 15 residues. The CDR3 reads CASSLWQGRDNEQFF. In nucleotides, the CDR3 is TGCGCCAGCAGCTTGTGGCAGGGGAGGGACAATGAGCAGTTCTTC.

This chain uses TRBV6-1 with TRBJ2-7; 11 bases are a match to TRBD1. Germline values: CDR1 MNHNS, CDR2 SASEGT. This CDR3 comprises 15 residues. J lost 6 bases, V lost 3 bases, and 7 bases had no gene match. As DNA, the CDR3 is TGTGCCAGCAGTGAGAGTAGGACAGGGGGCCGCGAGCAGTACTTC. Protein: CASSESRTGGREQYF.

This clonotype was picked up a small number of times. The V gene is TRBV20-1, the J gene TRBJ2-1, with 8 nucleotides matching TRBD1. J gave up 2 bases and V 5 bases, and 5 bases lay outside the gene matches. CDR1 DFQATT and CDR2 SNEGSKA come from the germline V gene (reference sequence). CDR3 size: 14 residues. Here the CDR3 reads CSAVDRGTYNEQFF. The CDR3 DNA reads TGCAGTGCTGTTGACAGGGGCACCTACAATGAGCAGTTCTTC.

V usage is TRBV4-2 and J usage is TRBJ2-2; TRBD2 matches at 8 bases. This CDR3 has 16 residues. CDR1 and CDR2 from the germline V gene are LGHNA and YNFKEQ. V was clipped by 0 bases and J by 6 bases; unmatched bases: 6. The CDR3 region is CASSQDPGGGAGELFF. The CDR3 region has the DNA TGTGCCAGCAGCCAAGATCCCGGGGGGGGTGCCGGGGAGCTGTTTTTT.

This clonotype has only a few counts. The chain couples TRBV20-1 to TRBJ2-1; a weak D match, TRBD2 (5 bases). V lost 5 bases and J lost 8, with 16 bases in between. The CDR3 has 13 amino acids. Per germline, CDR1 DFQATT and CDR2 SNEGSKA (reference sequence). The DNA of the CDR3 is TGCAGTGCTGTGAGGGTTGATTTCTATGAGCAGTTCTTC. Encoded protein: CSAVRVDFYEQFF.

This clonotype showed up just a few times. V is TRBV6-5 and J is TRBJ2-7; no firm D call. V lost 0 bases, J lost 4 bases, and 7 bases lay in between. The CDR3 length is 13 residues. CDR1 and CDR2 from the germline V gene are MNHEY and SVGAGI. CDR3 loop: CASSYSREYEQYF. Here the CDR3 DNA reads TGTGCCAGCAGTTACTCGAGAGAGTACGAGCAGTACTTC.

The chain links TRBV19 to TRBJ2-1; 10 bases align to TRBD1. Losses at the gene ends were 2 bases for V and 8 bases for J; bases not matched to a gene: 6. CDR3 length equals 15 residues. The germline gives CDR1 LNHDA, CDR2 SQIVND (reference sequence). The DNA of the CDR3 is TGTGCCAGTAGTATATCGGACAGGGGGTTCTATGAGCAGTTCTTC. Encoded protein: CASSISDRGFYEQFF. The whole variable domain, remainder taken from reference TRBV19 and TRBJ2-1, is DGGITQSPKYLFRKEGQNVTLSCEQNLNHDAMYWYRQDPGQGLRLIYYSQIVNDFQKGDIAEGYSVSREKKESFPLTVTSAQKNPTAFYLCASSISDRGFYEQFFGPGTRLTVL.

This clonotype was observed a handful of times. This chain links TRBV5-1 with TRBJ2-7; 7 nucleotides match TRBD1. V was pared by 2 bases and J by 0 bases, with 8 bases of the junction left unmatched. This CDR3 has 16 amino acids. Germline CDR1 SGHRS, CDR2 YFSETQ. Written as DNA, the CDR3 is TGCGCCAGCAGCTTTTACCGGGACAGTGTCTCCTACGAGCAGTACTTC. Translation gives CASSFYRDSVSYEQYF.

The J gene is TRBJ1-5, the V gene TRBV12-3 or TRBV12-4, with D tentatively TRBD1 (5 bases). Trimming pared 5 bases from V and 5 bases from J, leaving 16 bases between. The CDR3 is made up of 15 amino acids. The CDR3 sequence: CASSPYQGKDQPQHF. The CDR3 DNA follows: TGTGCCAGCAGTCCGTACCAGGGAAAGGATCAGCCCCAGCATTTT.

This clonotype appeared once. V gene TRBV18 combines with J gene TRBJ2-1; TRBD2 might be the D (5 bases). V was clipped by 5 bases and J by 8 bases, with 10 bases between them. CDR1 is KGHSH and CDR2 is LQKENI in the germline V gene. There are 12 residues in the CDR3. The CDR3 loop is CASSEPGYEQFF. Here the CDR3 DNA reads TGTGCCAGCTCAGAACCGGGGTATGAGCAGTTCTTC.

V and J are TRBV13 and TRBJ2-4; weak D call: TRBD2 (5 bases). V shed 4 bases and J shed 1 base, with 11 bases lying between them. CDR1 and CDR2 from the germline V gene are PRHDT and FYEKMQ (reference sequence). The CDR3 totals 15 residues. In DNA form, the CDR3 reads TGTGCCAGCAGCTCCCGGGATGGGGCCAAAAACATTCAGTACTTC. As protein: CASSSRDGAKNIQYF.

The table lists this clonotype with a few counts. V and J are TRBV5-1 and TRBJ1-4, with TRBD1 identical over 7 bases. Unmatched junction bases numbered 13, after V lost 2 bases and J lost 3 bases. This CDR3 is built from 18 residues. The V gene's germline CDR1 is SGHRS and CDR2 YFSETQ. Here the CDR3 reads CASSFRPGKGAPNEKLFF. The CDR3 coding sequence is TGCGCCAGCAGCTTCCGTCCAGGGAAGGGGGCCCCTAATGAAAAACTGTTTTTT.

This chain links TRBV11-3 with TRBJ2-1, with D possibly being TRBD1 or TRBD2 (5 bases each). Trimming took 5 bases from V and 4 from J, leaving 15 bases between them. The CDR3 contains 15 residues. CDR1 and CDR2 from the germline V gene are SGHNT and YENEEA. CDR3 in DNA: TGTGCCAGCAGCCCGTACGAGGGGCGTTACAATGAGCAGTTCTTC. Its translation is CASSPYEGRYNEQFF. The variable domain in full, completed from reference TRBV11-3 and TRBJ2-1, reads EAGVVQSPRYKIIEKKQPVAFWCNPISGHNTLYWYLQNLGQGPELLIRYENEEAVDDSQLPKDRFSAERLKGVDSTLKIQPAELGDSAVYLCASSPYEGRYNEQFFGPGTRLTVL.

V gene TRBV6-2 or TRBV6-3 combines with J gene TRBJ2-1; the D call may be TRBD1 or TRBD2 (5 bases each). Germline values: CDR1 MNHEY, CDR2 SVGEGT. There are 15 residues in the CDR3. V was trimmed by 5 bases and J by 2 bases, leaving 13 bases between them. Here the CDR3 DNA reads TGTGCCAGCAGTACCCTCGGGGCGGCCTACAATGAGCAGTTCTTC. This codes for CASSTLGAAYNEQFF.

The genes are TRBV5-4 and TRBJ1-2; weak D call: TRBD1 (5 bases). The germline gives CDR1 SGHNT, CDR2 YYREEE (reference sequence). Trimming took 4 bases from V and 3 from J, leaving 13 bases between them. This CDR3 is built from 14 residues. CDR3 DNA: TGTGCCAGCAGCGTGGGGCACCAGCACTATGGCTACACCTTC. Its protein is CASSVGHQHYGYTF.

DNA for the CDR3: TGTGCCAGCAGCTTAAGGGACACCGAGCCCCAGCATTTT. It is translated as CASSLRDTEPQHF. The chain employs TRBV13 and TRBJ1-5; D may be TRBD1 (6 bases). Trimming shortened V by 2 bases and J by 8 bases, and 10 bases separated the two germline ends. This CDR3 spans 13 amino acids. CDR1 PRHDT and CDR2 FYEKMQ come from the germline V gene (reference sequence).

This clonotype occurred a few times. The chain links TRBV6-6 to TRBJ1-1; D uncertain. From germline, CDR1 is MNHNY and CDR2 SVGAGI (reference sequence). The germline V and J ends were trimmed by 7 bases and 4 bases, with 7 bases remaining between them. The CDR3 is made up of 11 amino acids. Here the CDR3 DNA reads TGTGCCAGCACCACGGGCACTGAAGCTTTCTTT. Protein product: CASTTGTEAFF.

This clonotype was observed a handful of times. The rearrangement uses TRBV5-1 and TRBJ2-7, with TRBD2 matching 12 bases. The V and J ends lost 2 bases and 0 bases, in that order; junction bases with no gene match: 12. This CDR3 is 19 amino acids long. Germline V lookup: CDR1 SGHRS, CDR2 YFSETQ. CDR3 amino acids: CASSFDPGTSGWSSYEQYF. As DNA, the CDR3 is TGCGCCAGCAGCTTCGACCCGGGGACTAGCGGGTGGAGCTCCTACGAGCAGTACTTC.

CDR3 sequence: CASSLQGAATEAFF. For the CDR3, the DNA is TGTGCCAGCAGCTTACAGGGGGCGGCGACTGAAGCTTTCTTT. The rearrangement uses TRBV13 and TRBJ1-1; 8 bases are a match to TRBD1. The CDR3 runs to 14 residues. V lost 2 bases and J lost 5; bases outside the gene matches: 4. From germline, CDR1 is PRHDT and CDR2 FYEKMQ (reference sequence).

Only a few counts were recorded for this clonotype. The genes are TRBV4-1 and TRBJ1-4, with D perhaps matching TRBD1 (6 bases). CDR1 and CDR2 from the germline V gene are MGHRA and YSYEKL. The CDR3 loop spans 15 amino acids. V dropped 5 bases and J dropped 8 bases, with 18 bases sitting between them. The CDR3 protein is CASSTTQGSREKLFF. The CDR3 bases are TGCGCCAGCAGCACGACACAGGGCTCGAGAGAAAAACTGTTTTTT.

This rearrangement joins TRBV27 to TRBJ2-2; 10 bases fit TRBD2. From germline, CDR1 is MNHEY and CDR2 SMNVEV (reference sequence). The CDR3 has 15 residues. Trimming at V came to 6 bases and at J to 8 bases, leaving 9 bases not matched to a gene. The chain's CDR3 is CASRQTSGEGGELFF. In DNA form, the CDR3 reads TGTGCCAGCAGGCAAACTAGCGGGGAGGGAGGGGAGCTGTTTTTT.

CDR3 amino acids: CASSFLAGEPYEQYF. Here the CDR3 DNA reads TGTGCCAGCAGTTTTTTAGCGGGGGAGCCCTACGAGCAGTACTTC. The V gene is TRBV27, the J gene TRBJ2-7; TRBD2 agrees at 9 bases. The CDR3 is made up of 15 amino acids. V gave up 3 bases and J gave up 2 bases; unmatched junction bases: 5. CDR1 and CDR2 from the germline V gene are MNHEY and SMNVEV (reference sequence).

The chain couples TRBV7-9 to TRBJ2-7, with 10 nucleotides matching TRBD1. Germline CDR1 SEHNR, CDR2 FQNEAQ (reference sequence). Trimming took 4 bases from V and 3 from J; bases not matched to a gene: 12. The CDR3 runs to 17 residues. CDR3 sequence (DNA): TGTGCCAGCAGCTCTACCGGGGGACAGGGGATGGTCTACGAGCAGTACTTC. It translates to CASSSTGGQGMVYEQYF.

The CDR3 sequence is CSASDRGLYGYTF. In DNA form, the CDR3 reads TGCAGTGCTAGTGACAGGGGACTCTATGGCTACACCTTC. The chain employs TRBV20-1 and TRBJ1-2, with 8 positions matching TRBD1. This CDR3 is built from 13 residues. CDR1 is DFQATT and CDR2 is SNEGSKA in the germline V gene (reference sequence). Trimming removed 3 bases from V and 4 bases from J; junction bases left unmatched: 4.